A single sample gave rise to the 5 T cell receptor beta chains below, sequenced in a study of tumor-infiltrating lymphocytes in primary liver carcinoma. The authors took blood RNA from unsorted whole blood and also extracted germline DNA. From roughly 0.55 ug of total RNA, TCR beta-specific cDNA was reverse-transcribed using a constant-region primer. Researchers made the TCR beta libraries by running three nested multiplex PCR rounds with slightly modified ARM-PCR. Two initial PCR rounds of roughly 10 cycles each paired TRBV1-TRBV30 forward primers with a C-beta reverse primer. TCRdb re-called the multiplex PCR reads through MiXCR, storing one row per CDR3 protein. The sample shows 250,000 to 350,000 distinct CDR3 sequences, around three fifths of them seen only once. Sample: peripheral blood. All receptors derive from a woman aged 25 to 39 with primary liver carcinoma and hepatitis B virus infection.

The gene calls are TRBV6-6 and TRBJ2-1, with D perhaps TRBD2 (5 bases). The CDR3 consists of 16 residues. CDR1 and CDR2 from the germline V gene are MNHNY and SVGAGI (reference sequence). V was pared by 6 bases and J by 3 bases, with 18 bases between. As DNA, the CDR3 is TGTGCCAGCAGCACCCGTGTATCGGGATTCTACAATGAGCAGTTCTTC. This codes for CASSTRVSGFYNEQFF.

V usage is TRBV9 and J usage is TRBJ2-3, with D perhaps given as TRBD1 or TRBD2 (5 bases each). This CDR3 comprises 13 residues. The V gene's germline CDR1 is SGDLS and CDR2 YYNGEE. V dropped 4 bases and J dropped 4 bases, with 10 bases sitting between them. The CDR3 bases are TGTGCCAGCAGCACCGGGACCGCAGATACGCAGTATTTT. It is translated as CASSTGTADTQYF.

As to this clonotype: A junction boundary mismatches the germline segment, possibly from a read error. As DNA, the CDR3 is TGTGCCAACAGTTTAGTTTCATTGTCAGGGGAAAGGACAAAGACCCAGTACTTC. Its protein is CANSLVSLSGERTKTQYF. This sequence joins TRBV12-3 or TRBV12-4 and TRBJ2-5; TRBD1 is a possible D gene (6 bases). The length of the CDR3 is 18 residues.

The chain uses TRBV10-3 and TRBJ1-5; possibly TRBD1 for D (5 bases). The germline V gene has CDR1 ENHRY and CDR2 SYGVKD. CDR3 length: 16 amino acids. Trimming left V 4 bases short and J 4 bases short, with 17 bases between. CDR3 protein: CAISVDPTAPNQPQHF. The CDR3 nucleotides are TGTGCCATCAGTGTTGATCCGACAGCGCCAAATCAGCCCCAGCATTTT.

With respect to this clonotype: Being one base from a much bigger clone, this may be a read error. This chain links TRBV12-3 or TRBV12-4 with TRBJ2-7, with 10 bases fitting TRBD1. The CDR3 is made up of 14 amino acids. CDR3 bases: TGTGCCGGCAGCCCGACAGGGGGCAGCTACGAGCAGTACTTC. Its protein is CAGSPTGGSYEQYF.